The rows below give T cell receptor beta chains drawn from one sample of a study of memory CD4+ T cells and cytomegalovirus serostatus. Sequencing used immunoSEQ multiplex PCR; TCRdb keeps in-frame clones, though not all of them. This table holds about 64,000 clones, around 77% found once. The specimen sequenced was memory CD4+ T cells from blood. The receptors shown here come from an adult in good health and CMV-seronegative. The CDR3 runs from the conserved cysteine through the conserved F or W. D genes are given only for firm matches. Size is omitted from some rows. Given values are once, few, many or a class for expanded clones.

TGTGCCAGCAGAATCGGGGGGACAGCCAAAAACATTCAGTACTTC,CASRIGGTAKNIQYF,TRBD2,TRBJ2-4,.,TRBV7-2
TGCGCCAGCAGCTTGGAAGGGGAGAACTATGGCTACACCTTC,CASSLEGENYGYTF,.,TRBJ1-2,few,TRBV5-1
TGTGCCAGCAGTGTTGTGGGTGGGAATGAAAAACTGTTTTTT,CASSVVGGNEKLFF,.,TRBJ1-4,once,TRBV25-1
TGCGCCAGCAGCTCGGGACAGGGGATTCGGGTAGGGAACACTGAAGCTTTCTTT,CASSSGQGIRVGNTEAFF,TRBD1,TRBJ1-1,once,TRBV5-1
TGTGCCAGCAGCTTAGAGTTACTTGCGGGAAGCGGTGAGCAGTACTTC,CASSLELLAGSGEQYF,.,TRBJ2-7,.,TRBV7-2
TGCGCCAGCAGCCAAGATCAACAATACGAGCAGTACTTC,CASSQDQQYEQYF,.,TRBJ2-7,.,TRBV4-3
TGCGCCAGCAGCCCTACTCCACAGGGTACCGAATACGAGCAGTACTTC,CASSPTPQGTEYEQYF,.,TRBJ2-7,.,TRBV5-1
TGTGCCTGGAGCGCCTTTAATGGCGAAAAACTGTTTTTT,CAWSAFNGEKLFF,.,TRBJ1-4,once,TRBV30
TGTGCCAGCAGCAACCAACAGGGGGCGGGTTATGGCTACACCTTC,CASSNQQGAGYGYTF,TRBD1,TRBJ1-2,.,TRBV9
TGTGCCAGCAGTCCCCAGGGGACAGCCCCTGAAGCTTTCTTT,CASSPQGTAPEAFF,TRBD1,TRBJ1-1,few,TRBV27
TGTGCCAGCTCACCGAACGCGGGACAGGGCTCTGGAAACACCATATATTTT,CASSPNAGQGSGNTIYF,TRBD1,TRBJ1-3,.,TRBV18
TGTGCCAGCAGCTACTCCGGGACAGGGGGCGATGAGCAGTTCTTC,CASSYSGTGGDEQFF,TRBD1,TRBJ2-1,.,TRBV27
TGTGCCAGCCTCAGTGGGTGGGGGGCCTACGAGCAGTACTTC,CASLSGWGAYEQYF,.,TRBJ2-7,.,TRBV6-1
TGTGCCAGCAGCTTAGGGGTGGGCTCCTACAATGAGCAGTTCTTC,CASSLGVGSYNEQFF,.,TRBJ2-1,.,TRBV7-9
TGCGCCAGCAGCTTGGGGGGACGGACTAACTATGGCTACACCTTC,CASSLGGRTNYGYTF,.,TRBJ1-2,.,TRBV5-1
TGTGCCAGTACCGGGGACAGTCAGCCCCAGCATTTT,CASTGDSQPQHF,TRBD1,TRBJ1-5,few,TRBV19
TGCGCCAGCAGCGGGGGCACCCAAAAAAGCATTCAGTACTTC,CASSGGTQKSIQYF,.,TRBJ2-4,.,TRBV5-1
TGTGCCAGCAGCAAGACCCGGGAGTACACTGAAGCTTTCTTT,CASSKTREYTEAFF,.,TRBJ1-1,once,TRBV7-9
TGTGCCAGCAGTCAACCAAGGAGCCGGGGGAACACTGAAGCTTTCTTT,CASSQPRSRGNTEAFF,.,TRBJ1-1,.,TRBV27
TGTGCCAGCAGCTCACAGGGGGCGAGGGGCACTGAAGCTTTCTTT,CASSSQGARGTEAFF,TRBD1,TRBJ1-1,.,TRBV7-3
TGCGCCAGCAGTGAGCAAATTGGGACTAGCGGGAGTGAGCAGTACTTC,CASSEQIGTSGSEQYF,TRBD2,TRBJ2-7,.,TRBV10-1
TGTGCCAGCAGCAAAGGCGTGTTGGCGAAGCAGTACTTC,CASSKGVLAKQYF,.,TRBJ2-5,.,TRBV21-1
TGTGCCATCAGTGACCTAGCGGGAGGTAATGAGCAGTTCTTC,CAISDLAGGNEQFF,TRBD2,TRBJ2-1,.,TRBV10-3
TGTGCCAGCAGTCTCGCCCCCTCCTACGAGCAGTACTTC,CASSLAPSYEQYF,.,TRBJ2-7,once,TRBV28
TGTGCCAGCAGTGTACCAGGGGACACTGAAGCTTTCTTT,CASSVPGDTEAFF,.,TRBJ1-1,.,TRBV6-1
TGTGCCAGCAGCTTAAGACAGGGGGCAACTGGCTACACCTTC,CASSLRQGATGYTF,TRBD1,TRBJ1-2,few,TRBV11-1
TGCGCCAGCAGCTTGGCCGGGACAGGGCTTGGTCAGCCCCAGCATTTT,CASSLAGTGLGQPQHF,TRBD1,TRBJ1-5,.,TRBV5-1
TGTGCCAGCAGCCTCGGGACAGGGGGCGCTAGGGGTAATGAAAAACTGTTTTTT,CASSLGTGGARGNEKLFF,TRBD1,TRBJ1-4,few,TRBV9
TGTGCCAGCAGCCCGACAGGGGGAAGTCAGCCCCAGCATTTT,CASSPTGGSQPQHF,TRBD1,TRBJ1-5,.,TRBV14
TGTGCCAGTAGTAAAGGGGGGGGCTCGCGCACTGAAGCTTTCTTT,CASSKGGGSRTEAFF,.,TRBJ1-1,.,TRBV19
TGCAGCGGCAACCCGGGACAGTCGAGGAACACTGAAGCTTTCTTT,CSGNPGQSRNTEAFF,TRBD1,TRBJ1-1,few,TRBV29-1
TGCGCCAGCAGCTCCCAGTGGGGCCGAAATGAAAAACTGTTTTTT,CASSSQWGRNEKLFF,.,TRBJ1-4,.,TRBV5-1
TGTGCCAGCAGCAAGGGAGGTACTGGAAACACCATATATTTT,CASSKGGTGNTIYF,.,TRBJ1-3,.,TRBV7-8
TGTGCCAGCAGCTTAAAGGGGGGGACAGAAGCTTTCTTT,CASSLKGGTEAFF,.,TRBJ1-1,.,TRBV7-3
TGCGCCAGCAACCCCGGGACTGCCGACAATGAGCAGTTCTTC,CASNPGTADNEQFF,.,TRBJ2-1,.,TRBV10-1
TGTGCCAGCAGCTTTGCTGCGACTTCGGCTGAAGCTTTCTTT,CASSFAATSAEAFF,.,TRBJ1-1,.,TRBV5-4
TGTGCCAGCAGCTTAAGGTTAGACTCCTACAATGAGCAGTTCTTC,CASSLRLDSYNEQFF,.,TRBJ2-1,.,TRBV5-6
TGTGCCAGCAGCTTACTACAGGGAAAAGAAGGCTACACCTTC,CASSLLQGKEGYTF,.,TRBJ1-2,.,TRBV11-2
TGCAGCGTTATATTTGCTTCTGGGGCCAACGTCCTGACTTTC,CSVIFASGANVLTF,.,TRBJ2-6,.,TRBV29-1
TGTGCCATCAGCCCAGGGCCCCCCGCAGGGGGGCGGGACGAGCAGTACTTC,CAISPGPPAGGRDEQYF,.,TRBJ2-7,.,TRBV10-3
TGTGCCAGCAGTTTAACCCCTGATCGTTCCGATTATGGCTACACCTTC,CASSLTPDRSDYGYTF,.,TRBJ1-2,.,TRBV28
TGTGCCAGCACCACGGGACAGATTTACGAGCAGTACTTC,CASTTGQIYEQYF,TRBD1,TRBJ2-7,.,TRBV28
TGTGCCAGCTCCCCCGACAAGAACTATGGCTACACCTTC,CASSPDKNYGYTF,.,TRBJ1-2,.,TRBV18
TGCGCCAGCAGCTTGGGATCGGGGCCCCAAGAGACCCAGTACTTC,CASSLGSGPQETQYF,.,TRBJ2-5,once,TRBV5-1
TGTGCCAGCAGCTTCCCAGTGACAGGTACCAGCGGAGGTGAGCAGTTCTTC,CASSFPVTGTSGGEQFF,.,TRBJ2-1,.,TRBV7-2
TGTGCCAGCACCGAGGGAGTGCAGCCCTACGAGCAGTACTTC,CASTEGVQPYEQYF,.,TRBJ2-7,.,TRBV28
TGTGCCAGCAGCCGACAGGGGGGCACTGAAGCTTTCTTT,CASSRQGGTEAFF,TRBD1,TRBJ1-1,.,TRBV11-1
TGCGCCAGCAGGGAACAGGCTGCCGACACTGAAGCTTTCTTT,CASREQAADTEAFF,.,TRBJ1-1,.,TRBV4-1